This entry lists 2 T cell receptor beta chains sequenced from one sample in a study of a mutant IDH1 vaccine in newly diagnosed glioma (dated by TCRdb to 2020 to 2023). Receptors were amplified or captured by the immunoSEQ multiplex PCR assay. TCRdb obtained this table from immuneACCESS and retained in-frame rearrangements with V and J assigned. These tables miss some clones; where compared with another copy, unresolved V genes account for less than half of the shortfall, and the remainder is unexplained. Within this sample are under 40,000 clones, with 70% to 85% of them counted one time only. The top ten hold 15% of the sample. For these receptors, no antigen is known. The label giving this sample's time point can be read as: week 35, safety follow-up. A 20-mer mutant IDH1 peptide at 300 micrograms in Montanide made up each vaccine dose, which was injected subcutaneously together with topical imiquimod.

The material sequenced was PBMCs, taken from a glioma patient whose treatment included an IDH1 peptide vaccine. These receptors were collected from a man aged 25 to 40 with glioma.

This chain links TRBV19 with TRBJ1-1; 7 nucleotides match TRBD1. J lost 5 bases, V lost 9 bases, and 12 bases had no gene match. The CDR3 sequence is 14 residues long. Looked up from germline, CDR1 is LNHDA and CDR2 is SQIVND (reference sequence). Written as DNA, the CDR3 is TGTGCCAGCGCTGATTACAGGGGAGGAACTGAAGCTTTCTTT. Encoded protein: CASADYRGGTEAFF. Filled out from reference TRBV19 and TRBJ1-1, the complete variable domain reads DGGITQSPKYLFRKEGQNVTLSCEQNLNHDAMYWYRQDPGQGLRLIYYSQIVNDFQKGDIAEGYSVSREKKESFPLTVTSAQKNPTAFYLCASADYRGGTEAFFGQGTRLTVV.

This clone was seen once. The rearrangement links TRBV5-6 to TRBJ1-2; 7 bases are a match to TRBD1. CDR1 and CDR2 from the germline V gene are SGHDT and YYEEEE. This CDR3 spans 15 amino acids. J was trimmed by 8 bases and V by 3 bases; bases with no gene match: 13. The chain's CDR3 is CASSSGTGELRGYTF. CDR3 coding DNA: TGTGCCAGCAGCTCTGGAACAGGGGAATTAAGGGGCTACACCTTC.